The clone carrying this T cell receptor beta chain was counted a few times. The antigen is not known. This entry belongs to a study of CD8+CD57+ T cells in acquired aplastic anemia. Turning to the study itself: An average of about 3.4 ug of DNA was obtained from sorted CD4+ and CD8+ cells.

The CDR3 runs 10 residues. V lost 8 bases and J lost 3, with 3 bases in between. Germline V gene sequence: CDR1 KGHDR, CDR2 SFDVKD. Regarding the study as a whole: CD8+ Simpson's diversity in patients was not significantly different from that in controls.

The use of genomic DNA as template underpinned the TCR beta VDJ and CDR3 profiling. TCRdb re-derived calls from the reads in MiXCR, one entry per CDR3 protein. In the table there are approximately 180,000 distinct CDR3 sequences, approximately 48% of which are singletons. Before being chosen for sequencing, patients had shown CD8+CD57+ cell expansion by flow cytometry. Patients had not yet gotten any therapy when their blood was taken for sampling. The chain links TRBV24-1 to TRBJ1-1; no firm D call. Sequenced input: sorted CD4+, CD8+, or CD8+CD57+ T cells (not recorded which) from PBMCs. The receptor was derived from a human donor with aplastic anemia. CDR3: CATTYTEAFF. CDR3 sequence (DNA): TGTGCCACCACCTACACTGAAGCTTTCTTT.